A selection of T cell receptor beta chains follows, all from one sample in a study of CD8 T cells in Susac syndrome. TCRdb redid the calling of the immunoSEQ multiplex PCR reads with MiXCR, one entry per CDR3 protein. The sample holds about 200,000 distinct CDR3 sequences, around 95% seen once. Source material: CD4+ T cells from PBMCs. These TCRs come from a human donor in good health. Both conserved end residues are part of each CDR3. A D gene is named only where the DNA matches it firmly.

>.|TRBV9|TRBJ2-3
TGTGCCAGCAGCGTGGGCATGGGGGGTAGTGGCACAGATACGCAGTATTTT
CASSVGMGGSGTDTQYF
>.|TRBV6-6|TRBJ2-1
TGTGCCAGCCTCCTCTGGGCGGCCGGGCTGCAGTTCTTC
CASLLWAAGLQFF
>.|TRBV29-1|TRBJ2-7
TGCAGCGTTGCACCCATCACGCGGCAGGGGGGAACCTACGAGCAGTACTTC
CSVAPITRQGGTYEQYF
>.|TRBV19|TRBJ2-3
TGTGCCAGTAGCGCTGTAGCGGATACGCAGTATTTT
CASSAVADTQYF
>.|TRBV13|TRBJ1-1
TGTGCCAGCAGCGTGTCAAGGGACACTGAAGCTTTCTTT
CASSVSRDTEAFF
>TRBD2|TRBV30|TRBJ2-1
TGTGCCTGGAGTGTGAACCTAGCGGGAGGTAATGAGCAGTTCTTC
CAWSVNLAGGNEQFF
>TRBD1|TRBV14|TRBJ1-2
TGTGCCAGCAGCCGAAGGGGACAGGGGGCATATGGCTACACCTTC
CASSRRGQGAYGYTF
>.|TRBV7-2|TRBJ2-7
TGTGCCAGCAGCTCTTACGGGACGGCCTCCTACGAGCAGTACTTC
CASSSYGTASYEQYF
>TRBD2|TRBV19|TRBJ2-1
TGTGCCAGTGCACCCTCGCCTGGACTAGCGGAGCAGTTCTTC
CASAPSPGLAEQFF
>TRBD1|TRBV9|TRBJ1-2
TGTGCCAGCAGCGTCCGACAGGGAAGGAGTGGCTACACCTTC
CASSVRQGRSGYTF
>.|TRBV15|TRBJ2-1
TGTGCCACCAGCAGAACGAGCGGCGGGACCAGCCGTAATCGCTACAATGAGCAGTTCTTC
CATSRTSGGTSRNRYNEQFF